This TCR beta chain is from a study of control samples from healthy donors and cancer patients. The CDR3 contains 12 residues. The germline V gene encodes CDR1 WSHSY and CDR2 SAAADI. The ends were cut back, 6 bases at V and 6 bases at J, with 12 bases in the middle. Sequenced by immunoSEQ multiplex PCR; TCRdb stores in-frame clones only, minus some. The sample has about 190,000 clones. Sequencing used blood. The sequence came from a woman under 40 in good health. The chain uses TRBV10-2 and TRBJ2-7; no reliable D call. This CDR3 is CASRDLSSEQYF. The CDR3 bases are TGCGCCAGCAGGGACCTTAGCTCCGAGCAGTACTTC.